The entry below describes one T cell receptor beta chain. Germline V lookup: CDR1 MNHNS, CDR2 SASEGT. Trimming removed 1 base from V and 7 bases from J, with 11 bases in between. The CDR3 consists of 14 residues. This sample was included in a study of OX40 agonist ivuxolimab in advanced cancers. Study information: Subjects had a mean age of around 60 years, with a range of about 20 to 85; more than 75% were male.

Assay used: immunoSEQ multiplex PCR; TCRdb lists only in-frame clones, some missing. The table lists roughly 70,000 clones, roughly 85% of them singletons, with less than 5% in the top ten. The input for sequencing was CD4+ or CD8+ T cells sorted from blood, taken in a trial of the OX40 agonist ivuxolimab. The V gene is TRBV6-1, the J gene TRBJ2-4; D not resolved. The origin of this receptor is an adult with an advanced solid tumor such as melanoma, head and neck, liver or kidney cancer. The CDR3 here is CASSEDVGLNIQYF. In DNA, the CDR3 is TGTGCCAGCAGTGAAGATGTAGGGTTGAACATTCAGTACTTC.